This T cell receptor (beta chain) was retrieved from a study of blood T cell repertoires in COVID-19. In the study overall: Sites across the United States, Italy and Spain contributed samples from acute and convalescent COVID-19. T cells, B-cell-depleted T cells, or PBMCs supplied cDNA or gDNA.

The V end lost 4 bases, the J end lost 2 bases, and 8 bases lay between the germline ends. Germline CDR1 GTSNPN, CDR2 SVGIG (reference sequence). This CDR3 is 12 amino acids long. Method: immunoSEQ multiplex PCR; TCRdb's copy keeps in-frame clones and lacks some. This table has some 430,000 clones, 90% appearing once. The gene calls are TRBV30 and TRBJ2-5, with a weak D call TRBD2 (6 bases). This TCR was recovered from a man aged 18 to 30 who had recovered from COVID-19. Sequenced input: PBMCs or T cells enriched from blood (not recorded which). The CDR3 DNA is TGTGCCTGGAACGCGGGACAAGAGACCCAGTACTTC. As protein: CAWNAGQETQYF.